This T cell receptor beta chain originates from a study of naive and memory T cell subsets. Study results and limitations: Possibly reflecting memory cells re-expressing CD45RA, a few larger clonotypes occurred in naive repertoires, especially CD8.

CDR3 length equals 14 residues. The ends lost 7 bases at V and 14 bases at J; junction bases unmatched: 14. This clonotype came up a few times. Its antigen is still unknown. An equimolar mix of two oligonucleotides served as the beta constant-region primer for TRBC1 and TRBC2. The ligated cDNA underwent four PCR rounds using SP2 and nested alpha and beta constant-region primers. TCRdb independently ran MiXCR on the UMI-ligation and nested PCR reads; one entry per CDR3 protein. The top ten hold around 0.11% of the sample, which has 130,000 to 150,000 distinct CDR3 sequences, over 20% seen once. J is TRBJ2-1 and V is TRBV12-3 or TRBV12-4; 10 nucleotides agree with TRBD1. Sequencing input: naive CD4+ T cells from blood. This sequence was found in a human donor in good health. CDR3 DNA sequence: TGTGCCAGCACCCCGGGACAGGGGAGTGGTCATGAGTTCTTC. This codes for CASTPGQGSGHEFF.